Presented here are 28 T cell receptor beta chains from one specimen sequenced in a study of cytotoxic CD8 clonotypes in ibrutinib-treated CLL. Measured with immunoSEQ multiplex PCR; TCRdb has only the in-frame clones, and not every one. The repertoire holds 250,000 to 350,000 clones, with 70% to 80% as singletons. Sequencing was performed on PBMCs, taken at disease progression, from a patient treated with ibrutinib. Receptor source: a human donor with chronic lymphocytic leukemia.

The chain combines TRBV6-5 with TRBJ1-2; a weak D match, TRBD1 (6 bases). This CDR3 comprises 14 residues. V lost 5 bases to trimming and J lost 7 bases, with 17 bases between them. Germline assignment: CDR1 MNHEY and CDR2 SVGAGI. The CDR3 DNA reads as TGTGCCAGCAGTCGGACAGCCCATTGGGGTGGCTACACCTTC. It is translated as CASSRTAHWGGYTF.

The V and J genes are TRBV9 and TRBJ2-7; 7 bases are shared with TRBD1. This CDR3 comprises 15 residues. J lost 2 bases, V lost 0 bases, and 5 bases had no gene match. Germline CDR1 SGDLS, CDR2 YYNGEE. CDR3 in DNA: TGTGCCAGCAGCGTAGAGGGGGCGCCCCCCTACGAGCAGTACTTC. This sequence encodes CASSVEGAPPYEQYF.

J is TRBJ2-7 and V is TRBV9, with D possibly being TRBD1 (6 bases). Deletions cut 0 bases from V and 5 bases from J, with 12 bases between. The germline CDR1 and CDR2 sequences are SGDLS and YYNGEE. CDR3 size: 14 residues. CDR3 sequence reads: CASSVAAGAHEQYF. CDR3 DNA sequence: TGTGCCAGCAGCGTAGCGGCAGGGGCCCACGAGCAGTACTTC.

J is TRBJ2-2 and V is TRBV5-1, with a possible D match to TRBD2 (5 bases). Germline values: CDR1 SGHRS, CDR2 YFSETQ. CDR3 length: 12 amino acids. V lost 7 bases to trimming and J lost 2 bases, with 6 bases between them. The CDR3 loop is CASLANTGELFF. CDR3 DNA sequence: TGCGCCAGCCTAGCTAACACCGGGGAGCTGTTTTTT. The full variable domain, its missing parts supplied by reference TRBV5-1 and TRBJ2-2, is KAGVTQTPRYLIKTRGQQVTLSCSPISGHRSVSWYQQTPGQGLQFLFEYFSETQRNKGNFPGRFSGRQFSNSRSEMNVSTLELGDSALYLCASLANTGELFFGEGSRLTVL.

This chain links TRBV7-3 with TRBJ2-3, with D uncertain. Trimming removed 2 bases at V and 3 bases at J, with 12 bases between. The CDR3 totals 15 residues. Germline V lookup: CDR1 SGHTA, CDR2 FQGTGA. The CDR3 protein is CASSLEGRLTDTQYF. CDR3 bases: TGTGCCAGCAGCTTAGAAGGAAGGCTTACAGATACGCAGTATTTT. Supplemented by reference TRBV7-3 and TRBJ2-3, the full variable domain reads GAGVSQTPSNKVTEKGKYVELRCDPISGHTALYWYRQSLGQGPEFLIYFQGTGAADDSGLPNDRFFAVRPEGSVSTLKIQRTERGDSAVYLCASSLEGRLTDTQYFGPGTRLTVL.

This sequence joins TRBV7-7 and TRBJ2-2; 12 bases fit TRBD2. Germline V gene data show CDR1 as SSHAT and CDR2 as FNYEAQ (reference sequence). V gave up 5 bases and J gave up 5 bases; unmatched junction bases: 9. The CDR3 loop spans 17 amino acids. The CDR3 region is CASSIGLAGLVTGELFF. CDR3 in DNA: TGTGCCAGCAGCATTGGACTAGCGGGACTAGTAACCGGGGAGCTGTTTTTT.

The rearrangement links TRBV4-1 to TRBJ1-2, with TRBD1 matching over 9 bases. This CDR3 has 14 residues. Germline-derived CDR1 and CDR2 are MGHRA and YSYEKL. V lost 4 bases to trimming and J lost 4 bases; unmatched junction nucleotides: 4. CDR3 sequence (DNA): TGCGCCAGCAGCCTGAGGACAGGGGCCTATGGCTACACCTTC. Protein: CASSLRTGAYGYTF.

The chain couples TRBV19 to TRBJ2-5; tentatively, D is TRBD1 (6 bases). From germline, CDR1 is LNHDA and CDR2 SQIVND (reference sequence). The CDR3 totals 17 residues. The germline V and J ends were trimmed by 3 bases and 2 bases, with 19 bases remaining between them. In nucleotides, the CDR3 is TGTGCCAGTAGTATTATATTTTGGGACACCCAACAAGAGACCCAGTACTTC. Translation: CASSIIFWDTQQETQYF.

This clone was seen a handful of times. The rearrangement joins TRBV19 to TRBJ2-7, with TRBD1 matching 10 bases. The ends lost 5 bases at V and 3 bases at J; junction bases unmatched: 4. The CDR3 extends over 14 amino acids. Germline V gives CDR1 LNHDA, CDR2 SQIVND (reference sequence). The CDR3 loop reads CASSLGQGFYEQYF. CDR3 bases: TGTGCCAGTAGTTTGGGACAGGGGTTCTACGAGCAGTACTTC.

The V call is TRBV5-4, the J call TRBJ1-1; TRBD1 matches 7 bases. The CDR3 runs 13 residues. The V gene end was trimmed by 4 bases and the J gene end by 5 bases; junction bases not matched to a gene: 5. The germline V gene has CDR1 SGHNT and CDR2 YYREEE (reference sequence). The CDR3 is CASSNRGRTEAFF. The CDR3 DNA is TGTGCCAGCAGCAACAGGGGCCGGACTGAAGCTTTCTTT. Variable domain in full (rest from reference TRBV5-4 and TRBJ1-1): ETGVTQSPTHLIKTRGQQVTLRCSSQSGHNTVSWYQQALGQGPQFIFQYYREEENGRGNFPPRFSGLQFPNYSSELNVNALELDDSALYLCASSNRGRTEAFFGQGTRLTVV.

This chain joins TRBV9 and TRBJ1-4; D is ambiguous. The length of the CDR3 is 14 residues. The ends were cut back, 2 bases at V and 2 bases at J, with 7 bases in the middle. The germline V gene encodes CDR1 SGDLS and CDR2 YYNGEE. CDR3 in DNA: TGTGCCAGCAGCGTCCGTCCTACTAATGAAAAACTGTTTTTT. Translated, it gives CASSVRPTNEKLFF.

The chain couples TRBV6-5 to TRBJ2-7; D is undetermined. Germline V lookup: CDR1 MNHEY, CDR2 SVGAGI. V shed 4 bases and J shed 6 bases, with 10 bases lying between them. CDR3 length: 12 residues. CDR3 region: CASSSSRGEQYF. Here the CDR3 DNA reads TGTGCCAGCAGTTCCTCTAGAGGCGAGCAGTACTTC.

The CDR3 sequence: CASSRDSMTGSSYEQYF. The CDR3 DNA sequence: TGCGCCAGCAGCCGCGACTCCATGACAGGGAGCTCCTACGAGCAGTACTTC. The rearrangement links TRBV5-1 to TRBJ2-7; 7 bases align to TRBD1. Germline-derived CDR1 and CDR2 are SGHRS and YFSETQ. The CDR3 is 17 amino acids. V dropped 4 bases and J dropped 0; count of bases not matched to a gene: 13.

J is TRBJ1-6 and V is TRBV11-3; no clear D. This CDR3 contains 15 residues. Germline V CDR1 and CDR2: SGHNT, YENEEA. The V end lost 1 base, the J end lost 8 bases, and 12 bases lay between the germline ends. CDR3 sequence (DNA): TGTGCCAGCAGCTTAGTGCCCCAAAGTGATTCACCCCTCCACTTT. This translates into CASSLVPQSDSPLHF.

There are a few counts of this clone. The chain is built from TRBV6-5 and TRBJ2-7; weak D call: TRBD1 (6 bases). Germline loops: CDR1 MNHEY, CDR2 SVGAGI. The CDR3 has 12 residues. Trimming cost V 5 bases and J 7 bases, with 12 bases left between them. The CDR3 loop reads CASSRDRREQYF. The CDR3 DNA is TGTGCCAGCAGTCGCGACAGGCGAGAGCAGTACTTC.

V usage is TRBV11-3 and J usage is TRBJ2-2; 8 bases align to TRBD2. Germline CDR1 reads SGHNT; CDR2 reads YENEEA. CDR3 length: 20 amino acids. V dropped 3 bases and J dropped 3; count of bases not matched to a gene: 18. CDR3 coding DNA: TGTGCCAGCAGCTTGTCGCTATTGGGGAGAGGACTAGCCGACACCGGGGAGCTGTTTTTT. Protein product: CASSLSLLGRGLADTGELFF.

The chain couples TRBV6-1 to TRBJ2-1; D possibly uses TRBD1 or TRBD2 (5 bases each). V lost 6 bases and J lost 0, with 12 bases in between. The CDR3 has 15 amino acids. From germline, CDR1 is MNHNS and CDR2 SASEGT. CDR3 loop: CASSPGTHSYNEQFF. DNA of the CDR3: TGTGCCAGCAGCCCCGGGACGCACTCCTACAATGAGCAGTTCTTC.

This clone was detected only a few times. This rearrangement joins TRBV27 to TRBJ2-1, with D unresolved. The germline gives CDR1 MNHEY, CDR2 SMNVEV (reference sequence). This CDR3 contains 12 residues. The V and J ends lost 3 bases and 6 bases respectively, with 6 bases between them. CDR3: CASSLGSNEQFF. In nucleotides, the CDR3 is TGTGCCAGCAGTTTGGGCAGCAATGAGCAGTTCTTC.

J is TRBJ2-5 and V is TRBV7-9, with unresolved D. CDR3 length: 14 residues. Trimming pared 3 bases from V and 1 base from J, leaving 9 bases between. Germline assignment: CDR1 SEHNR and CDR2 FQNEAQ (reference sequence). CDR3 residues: CASSFYQVQETQYF. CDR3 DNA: TGTGCCAGCAGCTTTTATCAAGTCCAAGAGACCCAGTACTTC.

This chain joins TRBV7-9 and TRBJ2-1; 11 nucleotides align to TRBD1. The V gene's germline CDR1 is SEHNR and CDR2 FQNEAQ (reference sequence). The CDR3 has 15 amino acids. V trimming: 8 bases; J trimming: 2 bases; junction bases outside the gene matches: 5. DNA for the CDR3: TGTGCCAGCTCTGCGGGACAGGGGGCCTACAATGAGCAGTTCTTC. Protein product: CASSAGQGAYNEQFF.

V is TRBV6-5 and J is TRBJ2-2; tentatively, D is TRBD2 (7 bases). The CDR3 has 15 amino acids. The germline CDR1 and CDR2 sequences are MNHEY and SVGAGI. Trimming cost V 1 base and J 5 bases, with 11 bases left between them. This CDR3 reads CASSYWGGLTGELFF. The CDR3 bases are TGTGCCAGCAGTTACTGGGGGGGGCTAACCGGGGAGCTGTTTTTT.

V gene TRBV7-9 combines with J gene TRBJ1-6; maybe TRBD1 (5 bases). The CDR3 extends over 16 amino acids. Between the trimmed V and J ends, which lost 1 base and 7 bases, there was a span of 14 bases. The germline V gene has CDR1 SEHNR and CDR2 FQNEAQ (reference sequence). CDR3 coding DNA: TGTGCCAGCAGCTTAGGGCAGGGCAGTGGGAATTCACCCCTCCACTTT. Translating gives CASSLGQGSGNSPLHF.

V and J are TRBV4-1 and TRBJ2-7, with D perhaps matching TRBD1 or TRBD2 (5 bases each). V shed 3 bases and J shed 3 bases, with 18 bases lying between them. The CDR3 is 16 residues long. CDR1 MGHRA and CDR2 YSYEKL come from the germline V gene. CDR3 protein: CASSQVRDPRVYEQYF. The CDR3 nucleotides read TGCGCCAGCAGCCAGGTGAGGGACCCGCGGGTCTACGAGCAGTACTTC.

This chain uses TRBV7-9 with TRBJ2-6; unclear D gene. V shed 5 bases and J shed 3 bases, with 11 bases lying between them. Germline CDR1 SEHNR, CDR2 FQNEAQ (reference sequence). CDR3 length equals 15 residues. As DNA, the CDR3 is TGTGCCAGCAGCCTCCGGGTGGGTGGGGCCAACGTCCTGACTTTC. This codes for CASSLRVGGANVLTF.

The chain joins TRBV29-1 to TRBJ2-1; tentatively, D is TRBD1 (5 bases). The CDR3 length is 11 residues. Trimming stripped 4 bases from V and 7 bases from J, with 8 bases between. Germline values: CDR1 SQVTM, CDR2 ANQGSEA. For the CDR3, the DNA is TGCAGCGTTGTGGGGCGTAATGAGCAGTTCTTC. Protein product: CSVVGRNEQFF.

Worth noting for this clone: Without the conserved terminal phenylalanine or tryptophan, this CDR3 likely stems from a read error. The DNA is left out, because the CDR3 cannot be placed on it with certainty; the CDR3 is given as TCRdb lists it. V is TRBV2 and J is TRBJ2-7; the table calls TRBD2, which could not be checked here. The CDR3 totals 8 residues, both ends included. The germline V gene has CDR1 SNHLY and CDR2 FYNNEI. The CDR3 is CASSEAEP.

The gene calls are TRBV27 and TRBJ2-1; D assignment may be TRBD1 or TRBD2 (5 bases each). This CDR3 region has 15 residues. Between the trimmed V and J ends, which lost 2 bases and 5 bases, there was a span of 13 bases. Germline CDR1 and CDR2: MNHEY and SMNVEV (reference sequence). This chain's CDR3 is CASSLGGPSHNEQFF. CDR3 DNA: TGTGCCAGCAGTTTAGGGGGACCTTCACACAATGAGCAGTTCTTC.

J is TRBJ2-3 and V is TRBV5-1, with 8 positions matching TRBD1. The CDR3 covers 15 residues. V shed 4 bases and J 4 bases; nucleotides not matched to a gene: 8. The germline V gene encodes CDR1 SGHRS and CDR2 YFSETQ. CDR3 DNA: TGCGCCAGCAGCCAGAAAGGACAGGGTTCAGATACGCAGTATTTT. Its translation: CASSQKGQGSDTQYF.